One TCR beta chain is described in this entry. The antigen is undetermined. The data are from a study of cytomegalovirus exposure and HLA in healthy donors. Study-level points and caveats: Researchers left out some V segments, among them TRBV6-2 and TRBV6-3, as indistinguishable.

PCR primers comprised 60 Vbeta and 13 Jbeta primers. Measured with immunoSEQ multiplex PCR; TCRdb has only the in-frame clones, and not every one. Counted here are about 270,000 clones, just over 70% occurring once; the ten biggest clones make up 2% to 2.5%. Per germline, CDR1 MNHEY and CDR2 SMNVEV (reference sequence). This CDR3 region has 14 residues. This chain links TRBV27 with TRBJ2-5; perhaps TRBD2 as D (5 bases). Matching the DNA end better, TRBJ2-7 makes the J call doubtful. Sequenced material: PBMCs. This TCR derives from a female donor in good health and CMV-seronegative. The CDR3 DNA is TGTGCCAGCAGTACCCGCCTAGGAGGCTACGAGCAGTACTTC. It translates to CASSTRLGGYEQYF.